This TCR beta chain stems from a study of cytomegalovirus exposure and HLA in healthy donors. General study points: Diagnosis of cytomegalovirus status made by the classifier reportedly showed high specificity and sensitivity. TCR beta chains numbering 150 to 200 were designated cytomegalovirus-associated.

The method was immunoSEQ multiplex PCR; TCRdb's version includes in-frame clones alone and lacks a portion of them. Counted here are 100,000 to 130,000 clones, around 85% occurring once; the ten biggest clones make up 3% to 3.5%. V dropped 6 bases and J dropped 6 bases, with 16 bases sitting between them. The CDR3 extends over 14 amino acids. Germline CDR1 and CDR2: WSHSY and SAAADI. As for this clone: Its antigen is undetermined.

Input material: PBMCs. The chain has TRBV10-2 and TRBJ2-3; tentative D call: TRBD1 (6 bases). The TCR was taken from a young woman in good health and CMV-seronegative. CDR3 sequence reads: CASSLDSPGDTQYF. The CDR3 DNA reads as TGCGCCAGCAGCCTGGACAGCCCCGGGGATACGCAGTATTTT.